Below, 30 T cell receptor beta chains from the same sample are listed, as sequenced in a study of monozygotic twins with inflammatory bowel disease. No DNA is given; TCRdb re-called the 5' RACE reads and lists each CDR3 protein once. The data include 150,000 to 200,000 distinct CDR3 sequences; the top ten clones carry around 2.8%. Sequenced material: blood. Receptors originate from a human donor with ulcerative colitis or Crohn's disease, or a healthy co-twin of an affected twin (not recorded which).

V is TRBV7-9 and J is TRBJ1-4. The CDR3 is 13 amino acids. Per germline, CDR1 SEHNR and CDR2 FQNEAQ (reference sequence). The CDR3 is CASSLRSGEKLFF.

V is TRBV7-2 and J is TRBJ1-6. Germline assignment: CDR1 SGHTA and CDR2 FQGNSA. CDR3 size: 14 residues. The CDR3 loop is CASSLSLNPSPLHF.

The rearrangement uses TRBV4-3 and TRBJ2-7; TCRdb gives TRBD2 as the D gene, but with no DNA this cannot be confirmed. Per germline, CDR1 LGHNA and CDR2 YSLEER. The CDR3 covers 16 residues. Here the CDR3 reads CASRVSLAELSYEQYF.

The chain joins TRBV28 to TRBJ2-5. This CDR3 has 15 residues. Germline values: CDR1 MDHEN, CDR2 SYDVKM. This chain's CDR3 is CASSLSLYFEETQYF.

The V call is TRBV7-2, the J call TRBJ2-1. Germline loops: CDR1 SGHTA, CDR2 FQGNSA. The CDR3 is made up of 17 amino acids. The CDR3: CASSLAFSGLTYNEQFF.

The CDR3 sequence is CASSSTSVYEQYF. The chain has TRBV6-6 and TRBJ2-7; TCRdb returns TRBD2, unconfirmable since there is no DNA. The CDR3 runs to 13 residues. Per germline, CDR1 MNHNY and CDR2 SVGAGI (reference sequence).

This sequence joins TRBV10-3 and TRBJ2-1; the D gene TCRdb calls, TRBD1, cannot be checked with no DNA. The CDR3 is 16 amino acids. The germline V gene encodes CDR1 ENHRY and CDR2 SYGVKD. The CDR3 sequence: CAISESRTGVNNEQFF.

The chain links TRBV7-3 to TRBJ2-2; lacking DNA, the TRBD2 call made by TCRdb goes unchecked. Looked up from germline, CDR1 is SGHTA and CDR2 is FQGTGA. This CDR3 is built from 14 residues. CDR3 sequence: CASSLDSGRGELFF.

The V gene is TRBV20-1, the J gene TRBJ1-1. CDR1 and CDR2 (germline): DFQATT, SNEGSKA (reference sequence). The CDR3 is made up of 11 amino acids. The CDR3 spells CSAAGHTEAFF.

The chain couples TRBV5-1 to TRBJ1-1; TCRdb returns TRBD1, unconfirmable since there is no DNA. The CDR3 has 15 residues. From germline, CDR1 is SGHRS and CDR2 YFSETQ. This chain's CDR3 is CASSWGDRGLTEAFF.

The chain carries TRBV29-1 and TRBJ1-2; without DNA, the TCRdb call of TRBD1 cannot be checked. The CDR3 loop spans 13 amino acids. The germline CDR1 and CDR2 sequences are SQVTM and ANQGSEA. CDR3 sequence: CSVKGQGQDGYTF.

The V call is TRBV6-5, the J call TRBJ2-2; TCRdb gives TRBD2 as the D gene, but with no DNA this cannot be confirmed. The V gene's germline CDR1 is MNHEY and CDR2 SVGAGI. The CDR3 has 16 amino acids. CDR3: CASSFSSGSYTGELFF.

The chain recombines TRBV27 with TRBJ1-4. The CDR3 covers 16 residues. Germline assignment: CDR1 MNHEY and CDR2 SMNVEV (reference sequence). CDR3 sequence: CASSQQDPKYQEKLFF.

The chain combines TRBV14 with TRBJ2-1. Germline values: CDR1 SGHDN, CDR2 FVKESK. The CDR3 consists of 15 residues. CDR3 protein: CASSPSGSEYNEQFF.

The chain is built from TRBV2 and TRBJ1-2; the TCRdb D gene call, TRBD1, has no DNA to confirm it. The CDR3 has 15 amino acids. The germline V gene has CDR1 SNHLY and CDR2 FYNNEI. CDR3: CASSQTGRQEVGYTF.

V is TRBV7-9 and J is TRBJ2-1; the TRBD2 assignment by TCRdb is unverifiable without DNA. From germline, CDR1 is SEHNR and CDR2 FQNEAQ (reference sequence). The CDR3 runs 13 residues. The CDR3 spells CASSLSDGTSKFF.

CDR3 amino acids: CASSLARTGVLEQYF. The chain has TRBV5-1 and TRBJ2-7; absent DNA, TCRdb's TRBD1 call cannot be checked. Germline V gene sequence: CDR1 SGHRS, CDR2 YFSETQ. The CDR3 has 15 residues.

The chain combines TRBV18 with TRBJ1-1; the D call from TCRdb, TRBD1, cannot be confirmed without DNA. The CDR3 is 14 residues long. In germline, CDR1 is KGHSH, CDR2 LQKENI. CDR3 residues: CASSRTDMNTEAFF.

The chain recombines TRBV7-9 with TRBJ2-7. Germline V CDR1 and CDR2: SEHNR, FQNEAQ (reference sequence). The CDR3 consists of 13 residues. The CDR3 region is CASSLGSFYEQYF. Full variable domain (outside the CDR3, taken from reference TRBV7-9 and TRBJ2-7): DTGVSQNPRHKITKRGQNVTFRCDPISEHNRLYWYRQTLGQGPEFLTYFQNEAQLEKSRLLSDRFSAERPKGSFSTLEIQRTEQGDSAMYLCASSLGSFYEQYFGPGTRLTVT.

V is TRBV24-1 and J is TRBJ1-2; TCRdb selects TRBD1, and the lack of DNA leaves this call unchecked. Per the germline V gene, CDR1 is KGHDR and CDR2 is SFDVKD. The length of the CDR3 is 15 residues. The CDR3 here is CATSDFPSRGLGYTF.

The chain has TRBV27 and TRBJ2-1; TCRdb returns TRBD2, unconfirmable since there is no DNA. From germline, CDR1 is MNHEY and CDR2 SMNVEV (reference sequence). This CDR3 spans 15 amino acids. The CDR3 protein is CASRGTSLLAHEQFF.

V is TRBV27 and J is TRBJ1-2; TCRdb's D gene call, TRBD1, goes unchecked for lack of DNA. The CDR3 contains 16 residues. Germline V gene lookup returns CDR1 MNHEY and CDR2 SMNVEV (reference sequence). The CDR3 sequence: CASSFRKGQTFYGYTF.

This chain links TRBV20-1 with TRBJ2-7; TCRdb designates TRBD1, a call that cannot be tested without DNA. The germline gives CDR1 DFQATT, CDR2 SNEGSKA (reference sequence). The CDR3 is 13 amino acids. CDR3 in amino acids: CSGYKGGTDEQYF.

V and J are TRBV20-1 and TRBJ1-5; checking the TCRdb D call of TRBD1 is not possible without DNA. CDR3 length: 14 amino acids. CDR1 and CDR2 (germline): DFQATT, SNEGSKA (reference sequence). CDR3 region: CSARGDSRLQPQHF.

The chain uses TRBV28 and TRBJ2-1. The V gene's germline CDR1 is MDHEN and CDR2 SYDVKM. The CDR3 has 13 amino acids. The CDR3 is CASSLLALNEQFF.

J is TRBJ1-2 and V is TRBV5-4; TCRdb lists TRBD1, though no DNA is available to test this call. The germline V gene encodes CDR1 SGHNT and CDR2 YYREEE (reference sequence). The CDR3 has 12 residues. The CDR3 loop is CASSLGTQGYTF.

This sequence joins TRBV6-4 and TRBJ2-1; the D call from TCRdb, TRBD2, cannot be confirmed without DNA. The CDR3 is 15 amino acids. Germline assignment: CDR1 MRHNA and CDR2 SNTAGT. The CDR3 here is CASSLLAGGSAEQFF.

V gene TRBV27 combines with J gene TRBJ2-7; the D call from TCRdb, TRBD2, cannot be confirmed without DNA. Per germline, CDR1 MNHEY and CDR2 SMNVEV (reference sequence). The CDR3 extends over 15 amino acids. The CDR3 loop reads CASSLRSGFPYEQYF.

The chain is built from TRBV11-1 and TRBJ1-6; checking the TCRdb D call of TRBD1 is not possible without DNA. There are 18 residues in the CDR3. Looked up from germline, CDR1 is SGHAT and CDR2 is FQDESV (reference sequence). The CDR3 reads CASSLIRGSGSYNSPLHF.

The chain recombines TRBV29-1 with TRBJ1-2; as DNA is missing, the TRBD1 call by TCRdb cannot be tested. The CDR3 consists of 14 residues. Germline loops: CDR1 SQVTM, CDR2 ANQGSEA. The CDR3 loop is CSALGTGGSYGYTF.